This T cell receptor beta chain appears in the sequencing data of a study of cytomegalovirus exposure and HLA in healthy donors. A remark on this clone: Antigen: not known.

Study-wide results and limits: The likely explanation for a cluster of highly shared sequence variants was sequencing artifact. When a later analysis was performed, an Asian-associated ancestry cluster reportedly had fewer N-insertions than the approximately 600-donor mean.

It was with 60 Vbeta and 13 Jbeta primers that the PCR ran. Original processing methods: Among the unique TCR beta chains that a later analysis counted, roughly 80 million in all, about 11 million were shared. Generated by immunoSEQ multiplex PCR, the TCRdb table keeps only in-frame clones and is missing some. V, J and clone size are those of that table, while D and trimming were read from the DNA. The data contain roughly 160,000 clones, roughly 84% of them seen just once; the ten biggest clones take up 0.35% to 0.45%. The trim removed 2 bases at V and 6 bases at J, leaving 9 bases unmatched. The V gene's germline CDR1 is MNHEY and CDR2 SMNVEV (reference sequence). CDR3 length: 18 amino acids.

The rearrangement joins TRBV27 to TRBJ2-3; the match to TRBD2 covers 15 bases. The TCR was taken from a boy between 2 and 10 years old in good health and CMV-seronegative. Sequences were obtained from PBMCs. The CDR3 is CASSLQRTSGRAGDTQYF. DNA for the CDR3: TGTGCCAGCAGTTTACAGCGGACTAGCGGGAGGGCAGGGGATACGCAGTATTTT.